Following are 16 T cell receptor beta chains from one sample sequenced in a study of blood T cell repertoires in COVID-19. TCRdb keeps only in-frame clones here, not all; method: immunoSEQ multiplex PCR. The table includes approximately 230,000 clones, approximately 88% detected once. Specimen: peripheral blood. The receptors originated from a woman aged 25 to 39 with COVID-19, enrolled during active disease.

This chain uses TRBV2 with TRBJ1-2; 7 nucleotides match TRBD1. The J segment lost 5 bases and the V segment lost 11 bases, leaving 14 bases of the junction unmatched. CDR1 is SNHLY, CDR2 FYNNEI, per germline. The CDR3 consists of 14 residues. CDR3 sequence (DNA): TGTGCCTTACGGAGAGGGGGCCCGGGTTATGGCTACACCTTC. This sequence encodes CALRRGGPGYGYTF.

The chain links TRBV5-1 to TRBJ2-6; 7 bases match TRBD1. After removal of 2 bases from V and 0 bases from J, the junction contained 14 bases not matched to a gene. Germline V lookup: CDR1 SGHRS, CDR2 YFSETQ. The CDR3 contains 20 residues. CDR3 DNA: TGCGCCAGCAGCTTTTACCCCCGGGACAGCCAAGACTCTGGGGCCAACGTCCTGACTTTC. Amino acids: CASSFYPRDSQDSGANVLTF.

V usage is TRBV10-2 and J usage is TRBJ2-5; D is uncertain. Germline V gene sequence: CDR1 WSHSY, CDR2 SAAADI. The germline V and J ends were trimmed by 2 bases and 2 bases, with 12 bases remaining between them. The CDR3 totals 15 residues. As DNA, the CDR3 is TGCGCCAGCAGTGAGATAACAGAGAGTCAAGAGACCCAGTACTTC. Its protein is CASSEITESQETQYF.

The chain couples TRBV25-1 to TRBJ1-1, with a possible D match to TRBD1 (6 bases). Germline CDR1 is MGHDK and CDR2 is SYGVNS. Trimming shortened V by 1 base and J by 10 bases, and 19 bases separated the two germline ends. CDR3 length: 15 amino acids. The CDR3 region is CASSELGAQGEGAFF. The CDR3, as DNA: TGTGCCAGCAGTGAATTAGGGGCACAGGGCGAGGGAGCTTTCTTT.

This chain joins TRBV5-1 and TRBJ1-2; D gene unclear. The CDR3 loop spans 15 amino acids. Trimming cost V 0 bases and J 2 bases, with 11 bases left between them. CDR1 and CDR2 from the germline V gene are SGHRS and YFSETQ. In DNA, the CDR3 is TGCGCCAGCAGCTTGGTAGGGAGGTCGAACTATGGCTACACCTTC. Residues: CASSLVGRSNYGYTF.

This clone was seen only once. The chain couples TRBV18 to TRBJ2-2; TRBD1 is a possible D gene (5 bases). Germline V gene data show CDR1 as KGHSH and CDR2 as LQKENI. This CDR3 has 16 residues. The germline V and J ends were trimmed by 3 bases and 8 bases, with 19 bases remaining between them. CDR3 protein: CASSPPGRRGSGELFF. Written as DNA, the CDR3 is TGTGCCAGCTCACCGCCGGGTAGAAGGGGATCTGGGGAGCTGTTTTTT.

CDR3 nucleotide sequence: TGTGCCAGCAGCGCACAGGGAAGCCAAGAGACCCAGTACTTC. It translates to CASSAQGSQETQYF. The chain has TRBV2 and TRBJ2-5; tentative D call: TRBD1 (6 bases). Germline CDR1 and CDR2: SNHLY and FYNNEI. V was trimmed by 6 bases and J by 1 base, leaving 12 bases between them. The CDR3 consists of 14 residues.

V usage is TRBV27 and J usage is TRBJ1-4, with a tentative D call TRBD1 (5 bases). Germline V CDR1 and CDR2: MNHEY, SMNVEV (reference sequence). This CDR3 has 17 amino acids. V was shortened by 9 bases and J by 2 bases, with 22 bases between the two germline ends. CDR3: CASRSQGLGQTNEKLFF. The CDR3 coding sequence is TGTGCCAGTCGCAGTCAGGGTTTGGGTCAGACTAATGAAAAACTGTTTTTT. Full variable domain (remainder filled in from reference TRBV27 and TRBJ1-4): EAQVTQNPRYLITVTGKKLTVTCSQNMNHEYMSWYRQDPGLGLRQIYYSMNVEVTDKGDVPEGYKVSRKEKRNFPLILESPSPNQTSLYFCASRSQGLGQTNEKLFFGSGTQLSVL.

This clone was observed a few times. The rearrangement joins TRBV5-4 to TRBJ1-2; 12 nucleotides match TRBD1. Germline CDR1 and CDR2: SGHNT and YYREEE (reference sequence). The CDR3 is 17 amino acids. The junction had 11 bases not matched to a gene; V was cut back by 0 bases and J by 8 bases. Written as DNA, the CDR3 is TGTGCCAGCAGCTTGGTGGCGCTCCGGGACAGGGGGCGCGGCTACACCTTC. This sequence encodes CASSLVALRDRGRGYTF.

J is TRBJ1-1 and V is TRBV19; D is ambiguous. Germline-derived CDR1 and CDR2 are LNHDA and SQIVND (reference sequence). Trimming took 5 bases from V and 0 from J, leaving 10 bases between them. CDR3 length: 14 residues. As DNA, the CDR3 is TGTGCCAGTAGTCCTAGAATCCTGAACACTGAAGCTTTCTTT. This gives the protein CASSPRILNTEAFF.

The chain recombines TRBV10-3 with TRBJ2-3, with 10 bases fitting TRBD1. This CDR3 has 15 residues. The germline gives CDR1 ENHRY, CDR2 SYGVKD. V was clipped by 2 bases and J by 2 bases; unmatched bases: 1. The DNA for the CDR3 is TGTGCCATCAGTGAGGGGACAGGGGCCACAGATACGCAGTATTTT. Translated: CAISEGTGATDTQYF.

V is TRBV5-5 and J is TRBJ1-5; D possibly corresponds to TRBD1 (6 bases). The CDR3 extends over 14 amino acids. CDR1 is SGHKS, CDR2 YYEKEE, per germline (reference sequence). V lost 1 base and J 3 bases, leaving 8 bases between the germline ends. The CDR3 DNA reads TGTGCCAGCAGCTTGTGGGGGCTCAATCAGCCCCAGCATTTT. Amino acid sequence: CASSLWGLNQPQHF.

V and J are TRBV9 and TRBJ1-6; 10 nucleotides agree with TRBD1. V gave up 3 bases and J gave up 9 bases; unmatched junction bases: 6. The CDR3 is 15 residues long. Germline V gene sequence: CDR1 SGDLS, CDR2 YYNGEE. This CDR3 reads CASSARQGAGSPLHF. CDR3 sequence (DNA): TGTGCCAGCAGCGCAAGACAGGGGGCAGGTTCACCCCTCCACTTT.

In this sample, this clone turned up once. The chain carries TRBV27 and TRBJ1-4, with 10 bases that match TRBD1. The CDR3 runs 14 residues. Germline lookup yields CDR1 MNHEY and CDR2 SMNVEV (reference sequence). With 3 bases clipped from V and 10 bases from J, the junction kept 5 bases outside the gene matches. The DNA of the CDR3 is TGTGCCAGCAGTTTTGACAGGGGGCAGCGAAAACTGTTTTTT. The encoded protein is CASSFDRGQRKLFF.

The J gene is TRBJ2-1, the V gene TRBV29-1; a weak D match, TRBD2 (5 bases). Germline V lookup: CDR1 SQVTM, CDR2 ANQGSEA. The ends were cut back, 2 bases at V and 8 bases at J, with 13 bases in the middle. The CDR3 has 13 amino acids. As DNA, the CDR3 is TGCAGCGTTGAATCAAGGACTCCTGATGAGCAGTTCTTC. This sequence encodes CSVESRTPDEQFF.

For this clone: One junction end disagrees with the germline gene, perhaps due to a read error. The J gene is TRBJ1-1, the V gene TRBV6-5, with D possibly being TRBD1 (5 bases). Germline CDR1 MNHEY, CDR2 SVGAGI. The CDR3 has 13 residues. The chain's CDR3 is CASSYADSLEAFF. In DNA form, the CDR3 reads TGTGCCAGCAGTTACGCCGACAGCCTTGAAGCCTTCTTT.